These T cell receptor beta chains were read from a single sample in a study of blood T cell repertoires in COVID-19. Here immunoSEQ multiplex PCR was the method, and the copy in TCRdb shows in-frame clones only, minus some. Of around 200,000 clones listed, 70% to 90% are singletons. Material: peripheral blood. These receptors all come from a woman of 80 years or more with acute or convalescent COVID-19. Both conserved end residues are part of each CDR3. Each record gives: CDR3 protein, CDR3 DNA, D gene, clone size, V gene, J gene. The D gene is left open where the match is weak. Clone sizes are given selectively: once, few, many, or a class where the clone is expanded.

cdr3_aa: CASSNRTGGNTEAFF; cdr3_nt: TGTGCCAGTAGCAATAGGACAGGGGGGAACACTGAAGCTTTCTTT; d_call: TRBD1; clone_size: NA; v_call: TRBV19; j_call: TRBJ1-1
cdr3_aa: CASSLSGQGGEQFF; cdr3_nt: TGTGCCAGCAGTCTCTCTGGGCAGGGTGGAGAGCAGTTCTTC; d_call: NA; clone_size: once; v_call: TRBV2; j_call: TRBJ2-1
cdr3_aa: CASSFAGTARRRSYGYTF; cdr3_nt: TGTGCCAGCAGTTTCGCCGGGACAGCGAGACGTCGGAGCTATGGCTACACCTTC; d_call: TRBD1; clone_size: NA; v_call: TRBV6-2/TRBV6-3; j_call: TRBJ1-2
cdr3_aa: CASSLSGLAGGYYEQYF; cdr3_nt: TGTGCCAGCAGTTTATCAGGACTAGCGGGTGGCTACTACGAGCAGTACTTC; d_call: TRBD2; clone_size: NA; v_call: TRBV27; j_call: TRBJ2-7
cdr3_aa: CATSDPTGINTGELFF; cdr3_nt: TGTGCCACCAGTGACCCGACAGGGATCAACACCGGGGAGCTGTTTTTT; d_call: TRBD1; clone_size: NA; v_call: TRBV24-1; j_call: TRBJ2-2
cdr3_aa: CASSQGGSGMSGELFF; cdr3_nt: TGTGCCAGCAGCCAGGGGGGTAGCGGGATGAGCGGGGAGCTGTTTTTT; d_call: NA; clone_size: NA; v_call: TRBV11-3; j_call: TRBJ2-2
cdr3_aa: CASSYQSRGNQPQHF; cdr3_nt: TGTGCCAGCAGTTACCAAAGCAGGGGCAATCAGCCCCAGCATTTT; d_call: NA; clone_size: NA; v_call: TRBV6-2/TRBV6-3; j_call: TRBJ1-5
cdr3_aa: CASSPLGAQGYNEQFF; cdr3_nt: TGCGCCAGCAGCCCCCTGGGCGCACAGGGCTACAATGAGCAGTTCTTC; d_call: NA; clone_size: few; v_call: TRBV5-1; j_call: TRBJ2-1
cdr3_aa: CAWSVRIGHLNTEAFF; cdr3_nt: TGTGCCTGGAGTGTACGTATAGGACACCTTAACACTGAAGCTTTCTTT; d_call: NA; clone_size: NA; v_call: TRBV30; j_call: TRBJ1-1
cdr3_aa: CASSLMGTSFSGGQYF; cdr3_nt: TGTGCCAGCAGCTTGATGGGGACAAGCTTTTCGGGCGGGCAGTACTTC; d_call: NA; clone_size: few; v_call: TRBV5-4; j_call: TRBJ2-7
cdr3_aa: CASSVEGGAYEQYF; cdr3_nt: TGTGCCAGCAGCGTAGAAGGGGGGGCCTACGAGCAGTACTTC; d_call: NA; clone_size: NA; v_call: TRBV9; j_call: TRBJ2-7
cdr3_aa: CASSARRRGQETQYF; cdr3_nt: TGTGCCAGCAGCGCCCGGAGAAGGGGCCAAGAGACCCAGTACTTC; d_call: NA; clone_size: NA; v_call: TRBV2; j_call: TRBJ2-5
cdr3_aa: CASSRTSGYEQYF; cdr3_nt: TGTGCCAGCAGCAGGACTAGCGGCTACGAGCAGTACTTC; d_call: TRBD2; clone_size: once; v_call: TRBV7-8; j_call: TRBJ2-7
cdr3_aa: CASSGRRGNTGELFF; cdr3_nt: TGTGCCAGCAGCGGACGTAGGGGGAACACCGGGGAGCTGTTTTTT; d_call: NA; clone_size: NA; v_call: TRBV9; j_call: TRBJ2-2
cdr3_aa: CASETGNTIYF; cdr3_nt: TGTGCCAGTGAGACTGGAAACACCATATATTTT; d_call: NA; clone_size: few; v_call: TRBV19; j_call: TRBJ1-3
cdr3_aa: CASSLAGGEITQYF; cdr3_nt: TGTGCCAGCAGCTTAGCGGGAGGAGAGATAACGCAGTATTTT; d_call: TRBD2; clone_size: NA; v_call: TRBV11-2; j_call: TRBJ2-3
cdr3_aa: CASRLRGNTEAFF; cdr3_nt: TGTGCCAGCAGGCTCAGGGGGAACACTGAAGCTTTCTTT; d_call: NA; clone_size: NA; v_call: TRBV27; j_call: TRBJ1-1
cdr3_aa: CASSQDEALPYEQYF; cdr3_nt: TGTGCCAGCAGCCAAGATGAGGCTCTTCCCTACGAGCAGTACTTC; d_call: NA; clone_size: NA; v_call: TRBV14; j_call: TRBJ2-7
cdr3_aa: CASSGHIGGLAGLYEQYF; cdr3_nt: TGTGCCAGCAGTGGACATATAGGTGGGCTAGCGGGATTATACGAGCAGTACTTC; d_call: TRBD2; clone_size: NA; v_call: TRBV7-9; j_call: TRBJ2-7
cdr3_aa: CASSSGLAGNYEQYF; cdr3_nt: TGTGCCAGCAGTTCCGGACTAGCGGGAAACTACGAGCAGTACTTC; d_call: TRBD2; clone_size: NA; v_call: TRBV3-1/TRBV3-2; j_call: TRBJ2-7
cdr3_aa: CASSSPKREGRYEQFF; cdr3_nt: TGTGCCAGCAGTTCACCTAAGCGGGAGGGCCGGTATGAGCAGTTCTTC; d_call: TRBD2; clone_size: NA; v_call: TRBV27; j_call: TRBJ2-1
cdr3_aa: CASSLGLTLNEQFF; cdr3_nt: TGTGCCAGCAGTTTAGGGCTTACCCTAAATGAGCAGTTCTTC; d_call: NA; clone_size: NA; v_call: TRBV28; j_call: TRBJ2-1
cdr3_aa: CASSVGLATNEKLFF; cdr3_nt: TGTGCCAGCAGCGTAGGACTTGCAACTAATGAAAAACTGTTTTTT; d_call: NA; clone_size: NA; v_call: TRBV9; j_call: TRBJ1-4
cdr3_aa: CASSFTAGGPYSNQPQHF; cdr3_nt: TGTGCCAGCAGTTTTACGGCAGGGGGACCCTATAGCAATCAGCCCCAGCATTTT; d_call: TRBD1; clone_size: NA; v_call: TRBV28; j_call: TRBJ1-5
cdr3_aa: CASSRSYSYEQYF; cdr3_nt: TGTGCCAGCAGCCGATCCTACAGCTACGAGCAGTACTTC; d_call: NA; clone_size: NA; v_call: TRBV12-3/TRBV12-4; j_call: TRBJ2-7
cdr3_aa: CASRTKDRGIAYEQYF; cdr3_nt: TGTGCCAGTAGAACGAAGGACAGGGGGATTGCCTACGAGCAGTACTTC; d_call: TRBD1; clone_size: NA; v_call: TRBV19; j_call: TRBJ2-7
cdr3_aa: CASSLVSGGQYF; cdr3_nt: TGTGCCAGCAGCTTAGTATCAGGGGGGCAGTATTTT; d_call: TRBD1; clone_size: NA; v_call: TRBV7-8; j_call: TRBJ2-3
cdr3_aa: CASSLEGGSGNTIYF; cdr3_nt: TGCGCCAGCAGCTTGGAAGGGGGCTCTGGAAACACCATATATTTT; d_call: NA; clone_size: NA; v_call: TRBV5-1; j_call: TRBJ1-3
cdr3_aa: CASSLVTTLKEFF; cdr3_nt: TGTGCCAGCAGCTTAGTGACTACCTTAAAGGAGTTCTTC; d_call: NA; clone_size: once; v_call: TRBV11-2; j_call: TRBJ2-1
cdr3_aa: CATSRDPLTTGAALDTF; cdr3_nt: TGTGCCACCAGCAGAGACCCACTTACGACAGGGGCAGCCCTGGACACCTTC; d_call: TRBD1; clone_size: NA; v_call: TRBV15; j_call: TRBJ1-2
cdr3_aa: CASIAEMMNTEAFF; cdr3_nt: TGTGCCAGCATCGCGGAGATGATGAACACTGAAGCTTTCTTT; d_call: NA; clone_size: NA; v_call: TRBV2; j_call: TRBJ1-1
cdr3_aa: CASSLEGGLSNQPQHF; cdr3_nt: TGTGCCAGCAGCTTAGAAGGGGGCCTTAGCAATCAGCCCCAGCATTTT; d_call: TRBD1; clone_size: NA; v_call: TRBV7-8; j_call: TRBJ1-5
cdr3_aa: CASSAAGGYEQYF; cdr3_nt: TGCGCCAGCAGCGCCGCGGGCGGGTACGAGCAGTACTTC; d_call: NA; clone_size: once; v_call: TRBV10-2; j_call: TRBJ2-7
cdr3_aa: CASSRNQGFDQFF; cdr3_nt: TGTGCCAGCAGCCGAAACCAGGGGTTTGATCAGTTCTTC; d_call: NA; clone_size: few; v_call: TRBV7-3; j_call: TRBJ2-1
cdr3_aa: CASSFGQIQHYTF; cdr3_nt: TGTGCCAGCAGTTTTGGACAGATCCAACACTACACCTTC; d_call: NA; clone_size: few; v_call: TRBV28; j_call: TRBJ1-2
cdr3_aa: CASSLAGGMGEKLFF; cdr3_nt: TGTGCCAGCAGCTTGGCAGGGGGAATGGGTGAAAAACTGTTTTTT; d_call: TRBD1; clone_size: NA; v_call: TRBV5-4; j_call: TRBJ1-4
cdr3_aa: CASSLGLYYEQYF; cdr3_nt: TGTGCCAGCAGCCTGGGACTTTACTACGAGCAGTACTTC; d_call: NA; clone_size: NA; v_call: TRBV28; j_call: TRBJ2-7
cdr3_aa: CASSYYNDEQFF; cdr3_nt: TGTGCCAGCAGCTACTATAACGATGAGCAGTTCTTC; d_call: NA; clone_size: NA; v_call: TRBV7-2; j_call: TRBJ2-1
cdr3_aa: CASSLSLYYGYTF; cdr3_nt: TGTGCCAGCAGTTTATCCCTTTACTATGGCTACACCTTC; d_call: NA; clone_size: NA; v_call: TRBV27; j_call: TRBJ1-2
cdr3_aa: CASSTTIGAAATQYF; cdr3_nt: TGTGCTAGCAGCACCACCATAGGGGCCGCGGCGACCCAGTACTTC; d_call: NA; clone_size: NA; v_call: TRBV7-7; j_call: TRBJ2-5
cdr3_aa: CASEAGRTGELFF; cdr3_nt: TGCGCCAGCGAGGCGGGTCGCACCGGGGAGCTGTTTTTT; d_call: NA; clone_size: NA; v_call: TRBV5-1; j_call: TRBJ2-2
cdr3_aa: CASSETSGGDTQYF; cdr3_nt: TGTGCCAGCAGCGAGACTAGCGGAGGAGATACGCAGTATTTT; d_call: TRBD2; clone_size: NA; v_call: TRBV3-1/TRBV3-2; j_call: TRBJ2-3
cdr3_aa: CASSHRGATNEKLFF; cdr3_nt: TGTGCCAGCAGCCACAGGGGAGCAACTAATGAAAAACTGTTTTTT; d_call: TRBD1; clone_size: once; v_call: TRBV6-5; j_call: TRBJ1-4
cdr3_aa: CASSRTPRDTEAFF; cdr3_nt: TGTGCCAGCTCACGTACCCCCAGGGACACTGAAGCTTTCTTT; d_call: NA; clone_size: NA; v_call: TRBV18; j_call: TRBJ1-1
cdr3_aa: CASSRGRNYEQYF; cdr3_nt: TGTGCCAGCAGCCGGGGCCGCAACTACGAGCAGTACTTC; d_call: NA; clone_size: NA; v_call: TRBV3-1/TRBV3-2; j_call: TRBJ2-7
cdr3_aa: CASSPTGANYGYTF; cdr3_nt: TGTGCCAGCAGCCCTACGGGAGCTAACTATGGCTACACCTTC; d_call: NA; clone_size: NA; v_call: TRBV5-6; j_call: TRBJ1-2
cdr3_aa: CASSLHRGLQETQYF; cdr3_nt: TGTGCCAGCAGCCTACACAGGGGACTCCAAGAGACCCAGTACTTC; d_call: NA; clone_size: NA; v_call: TRBV7-3; j_call: TRBJ2-5
cdr3_aa: CASSFRLGETQYF; cdr3_nt: TGTGCCAGCAGCTTTAGACTCGGGGAGACCCAGTACTTC; d_call: NA; clone_size: NA; v_call: TRBV11-2; j_call: TRBJ2-5
cdr3_aa: CASSIVWTGDYGYTF; cdr3_nt: TGTGCCAGTAGTATAGTGTGGACAGGCGACTATGGCTACACCTTC; d_call: TRBD1; clone_size: NA; v_call: TRBV19; j_call: TRBJ1-2
cdr3_aa: CASSLRGGRTDTQYF; cdr3_nt: TGTGCCAGCAGTTTACGGGGGGGTCGGACAGATACGCAGTATTTT; d_call: TRBD2; clone_size: NA; v_call: TRBV28; j_call: TRBJ2-3
cdr3_aa: CASTESANYGYTF; cdr3_nt: TGTGCCAGCACGGAGTCGGCTAACTATGGCTACACCTTC; d_call: NA; clone_size: NA; v_call: TRBV6-5; j_call: TRBJ1-2
cdr3_aa: CASSQWPGTSGSIGEQFF; cdr3_nt: TGTGCCAGCAGCCAATGGCCCGGGACTAGCGGGAGCATTGGCGAGCAGTTCTTC; d_call: TRBD2; clone_size: NA; v_call: TRBV3-1/TRBV3-2; j_call: TRBJ2-1
cdr3_aa: CASSPAADTQYF; cdr3_nt: TGCGCCAGCAGCCCCGCGGCAGATACGCAGTATTTT; d_call: NA; clone_size: NA; v_call: TRBV5-1; j_call: TRBJ2-3
cdr3_aa: CASKGGAGNTIYF; cdr3_nt: TGTGCCAGCAAGGGAGGGGCTGGAAACACCATATATTTT; d_call: NA; clone_size: once; v_call: TRBV6-5; j_call: TRBJ1-3
cdr3_aa: CASSRVGAFTDTQYF; cdr3_nt: TGTGCCAGCTCCAGGGTAGGAGCCTTCACAGATACGCAGTATTTT; d_call: NA; clone_size: NA; v_call: TRBV25-1; j_call: TRBJ2-3
cdr3_aa: CASSFQEGQPQHF; cdr3_nt: TGTGCCAGCAGCTTTCAGGAGGGTCAGCCCCAGCATTTT; d_call: NA; clone_size: NA; v_call: TRBV5-8; j_call: TRBJ1-5
cdr3_aa: CASSSGRTGTITMGTEAFF; cdr3_nt: TGCGCCAGCAGCTCGGGAAGGACAGGTACTATAACCATGGGAACTGAAGCTTTCTTT; d_call: TRBD1; clone_size: NA; v_call: TRBV5-1; j_call: TRBJ1-1
cdr3_aa: CASSETDMNTEAFF; cdr3_nt: TGCGCCAGCAGTGAGACAGACATGAACACTGAAGCTTTCTTT; d_call: NA; clone_size: NA; v_call: TRBV10-2; j_call: TRBJ1-1
cdr3_aa: CSARAVLGAFF; cdr3_nt: TGCAGTGCTAGAGCAGTTCTGGGCGCTTTCTTT; d_call: NA; clone_size: many; v_call: TRBV20-1; j_call: TRBJ1-1